A single sample gave rise to the 12 T cell receptor beta chains below, sequenced in a study of T-cell reconstitution after alpha-beta-depleted transplantation in children. Preparation of the TCRbeta library involved a method that used unique molecular identifiers. MiXCR, applied by TCRdb to the PCR reads, yields one record per CDR3 protein. Among a few hundred thousand distinct CDR3 sequences listed, 25% to 30% were seen once. The sequences come from PBMCs, collected before TCRalphabeta/CD19-depleted stem cell transplant. These receptors all stem from a boy younger than two with Wiskott-Aldrich syndrome, due to receive a stem cell transplant.

This sequence joins TRBV7-2 and TRBJ2-2, with D tentatively TRBD1 or TRBD2 (6 bases each). The CDR3 loop spans 15 amino acids. The V end lost 4 bases, the J end lost 5 bases, and 14 bases lay between the germline ends. Germline assignment: CDR1 SGHTA and CDR2 FQGNSA. CDR3 nucleotides: TGTGCCAGCAGCTCACAGGGTGGGAGGACCGGGGAGCTGTTTTTT. Its protein is CASSSQGGRTGELFF.

This clonotype was recorded a few times. This rearrangement joins TRBV15 to TRBJ2-7; D might be TRBD1 or TRBD2, each matching 5 bases. The CDR3 is 13 residues long. Germline-derived CDR1 and CDR2 are LNHNV and YYDKDF (reference sequence). V was clipped by 3 bases and J by 0 bases, with 6 bases between them. The CDR3 region has the DNA TGTGCCACCAGCAGGGGGGACTCCTACGAGCAGTACTTC. It specifies CATSRGDSYEQYF.

The chain joins TRBV10-2 to TRBJ2-7, with D perhaps TRBD1 (6 bases). The V gene's germline CDR1 is WSHSY and CDR2 SAAADI. The CDR3 consists of 15 residues. The V gene lost 8 bases and the J gene lost 3 bases, with 20 bases spanning the gap. CDR3 sequence reads: CASGAVRTVNYEQYF. The DNA for the CDR3 is TGCGCCAGCGGGGCGGTTAGGACAGTTAACTACGAGCAGTACTTC.

This clonotype occurred a few times. V is TRBV5-1 and J is TRBJ2-5, with D perhaps TRBD1 or TRBD2 (5 bases each). The CDR3 spans 15 residues. Trimming pared 4 bases from V and 5 bases from J, leaving 18 bases between. Germline CDR1 and CDR2: SGHRS and YFSETQ. The CDR3 is CASSQGGHWGETQYF. DNA of the CDR3: TGCGCCAGCAGCCAGGGTGGACACTGGGGGGAGACCCAGTACTTC.

This clonotype has a handful of counts. The chain is built from TRBV5-1 and TRBJ2-1, with 7 bases lining up with TRBD2. The germline gives CDR1 SGHRS, CDR2 YFSETQ. J lost 8 bases, V lost 4 bases, and 6 bases had no gene match. This CDR3 is built from 13 residues. Written as DNA, the CDR3 is TGCGCCAGCAGCCGCGGGAGCAAAGATGAGCAGTTCTTC. Its protein is CASSRGSKDEQFF.

This clonotype was recorded at least ten times. The chain employs TRBV20-1 and TRBJ2-5, with D perhaps matching TRBD1 (6 bases). The CDR3 runs 13 residues. Germline V gives CDR1 DFQATT, CDR2 SNEGSKA (reference sequence). Trimming shortened V by 3 bases and J by 0 bases, and 8 bases separated the two germline ends. In nucleotides, the CDR3 is TGCAGTGCTAGGGACAGTTACCAAGAGACCCAGTACTTC. The encoded protein is CSARDSYQETQYF.

This clonotype turned up a few times. The chain carries TRBV9 and TRBJ1-4; D might be TRBD1 (6 bases). V dropped 1 base and J dropped 6 bases, with 13 bases sitting between them. The length of the CDR3 is 15 residues. Germline V gene data show CDR1 as SGDLS and CDR2 as YYNGEE. CDR3 in DNA: TGTGCCAGCAGCGTATACGGACAGCCTCATGAAAAACTGTTTTTT. Its protein product is CASSVYGQPHEKLFF.

This clonotype has just a few counts. The chain carries TRBV24-1 and TRBJ1-5; D is uncertain. This CDR3 is built from 14 residues. V was shortened by 0 bases and J by 0 bases, with 2 bases between the two germline ends. Germline V gives CDR1 KGHDR, CDR2 SFDVKD. CDR3 protein: CATSDLASNQPQHF. The CDR3 coding sequence is TGTGCCACCAGTGATTTGGCTAGCAATCAGCCCCAGCATTTT.

The gene calls are TRBV29-1 and TRBJ2-5; D is unresolved. Germline CDR1 SQVTM, CDR2 ANQGSEA. The V end was cut by 3 bases, the J end by 2 bases, with 7 bases between. CDR3 length: 12 amino acids. In DNA form, the CDR3 reads TGCAGCGTTGAGAAGAAGCAAGAGACCCAGTACTTC. Translating gives CSVEKKQETQYF.

The chain recombines TRBV6-5 with TRBJ1-2, with D hard to call. The V end lost 8 bases, the J end lost 3 bases, and 7 bases lay between the germline ends. The germline CDR1 and CDR2 sequences are MNHEY and SVGAGI. The CDR3 loop spans 11 amino acids. CDR3 loop: CASLGDYGYTF. Here the CDR3 DNA reads TGTGCCAGCCTGGGAGACTATGGCTACACCTTC.

The rearrangement uses TRBV6-5 and TRBJ1-1; D gene unclear. Trimming stripped 2 bases from V and 1 base from J, with 11 bases between. The CDR3 is made up of 15 amino acids. Germline V gene sequence: CDR1 MNHEY, CDR2 SVGAGI. CDR3 bases: TGTGCCAGCAGTTACCTATCGGCCCGGAACACTGAAGCTTTCTTT. Protein sequence: CASSYLSARNTEAFF.

This chain links TRBV20-1 with TRBJ1-1, with 7 nucleotides matching TRBD1. The CDR3 has 13 amino acids. Germline V gene lookup returns CDR1 DFQATT and CDR2 SNEGSKA (reference sequence). The V gene end was trimmed by 4 bases and the J gene end by 1 base; junction bases not matched to a gene: 3. As DNA, the CDR3 is TGCAGTGCTACGACAGGGAGGAACACTGAAGCTTTCTTT. It codes for CSATTGRNTEAFF.